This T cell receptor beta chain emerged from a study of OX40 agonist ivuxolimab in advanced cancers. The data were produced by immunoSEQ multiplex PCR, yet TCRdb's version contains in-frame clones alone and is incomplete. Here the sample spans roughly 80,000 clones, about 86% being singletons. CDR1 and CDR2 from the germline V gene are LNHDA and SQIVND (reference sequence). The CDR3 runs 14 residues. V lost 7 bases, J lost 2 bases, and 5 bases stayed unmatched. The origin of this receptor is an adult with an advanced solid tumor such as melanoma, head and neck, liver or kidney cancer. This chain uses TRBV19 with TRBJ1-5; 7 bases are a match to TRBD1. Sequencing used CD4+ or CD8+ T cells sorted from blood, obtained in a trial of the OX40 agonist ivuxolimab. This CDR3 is CASTRGQGNQPQHF. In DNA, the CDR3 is TGTGCCAGTACCAGAGGACAGGGCAATCAGCCCCAGCATTTT. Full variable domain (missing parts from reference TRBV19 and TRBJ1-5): DGGITQSPKYLFRKEGQNVTLSCEQNLNHDAMYWYRQDPGQGLRLIYYSQIVNDFQKGDIAEGYSVSREKKESFPLTVTSAQKNPTAFYLCASTRGQGNQPQHFGDGTRLSIL.